This TCR beta chain was sequenced during a study of blood T cell repertoires in COVID-19. Across the study: Sites in the United States, Italy and Spain provided acute and convalescent COVID-19 samples. Sample material is recorded as cDNA or gDNA derived from T cells, B-cell-depleted T cells, or PBMCs.

In the authors' workflow: It was from reference gene primer amplification that nucleated cell counts were estimated. Using immunoSEQ multiplex PCR, the repertoire was profiled, and TCRdb retains in-frame clones only, with some absent. Clone size and the V and J calls come from that table; the DNA yielded D and trimming. The sample includes over 350,000 clones, around 89% seen only once; the top ten take 4% to 5.5%. Germline V gene data show CDR1 as SGHDT and CDR2 as YYEEEE. The CDR3 covers 13 residues. Trimming pared 1 base from V and 7 bases from J, leaving 11 bases between. This clone was observed a few times.

The TCR comes from a woman aged 25 to 39 with acute or convalescent COVID-19. J is TRBJ1-1 and V is TRBV5-6; no reliable D call. Material for sequencing was peripheral blood. The CDR3 loop reads CASSLYEGIEAFF. Here the CDR3 DNA reads TGTGCCAGCAGCTTGTATGAGGGAATTGAAGCTTTCTTT.